The TCR beta chain under discussion was sequenced for a study of neurological immune-mediated disorders. Using its own MiXCR run on the 5' RACE reads, TCRdb lists one record per CDR3 protein. The sample shows just over 95,000 distinct CDR3 sequences, roughly 4% of them seen only once. This CDR3 comprises 15 residues. Germline V gives CDR1 SGHTA, CDR2 FQGNSA. V lost 7 bases and J lost 0; bases outside the gene matches: 8. In this sample, this clonotype turned up many times. The chain combines TRBV7-2 with TRBJ1-1; TRBD1 agrees at 7 bases. The clonotype was recovered from a woman between 18 and 29 years old with multiple sclerosis. Sequencing was done on a sample of PBMCs. The DNA for the CDR3 is TGTGCCAGCACCACCCAGGGGGGGTTGAACACTGAAGCTTTCTTT. Amino acid sequence: CASTTQGGLNTEAFF. Combining the CDR3 with reference TRBV7-2 and TRBJ1-1 gives the whole variable domain GAGVSQSPSNKVTEKGKDVELRCDPISGHTALYWYRQSLGQGLEFLIYFQGNSAPDKSGLPSDRFSAERTGGSVSTLTIQRTQQEDSAVYLCASTTQGGLNTEAFFGQGTRLTVV.